Shown below are 29 T cell receptor beta chains from a single sample sequenced in a study of T cell repertoires in cytomegalovirus infection. TCRdb used MiXCR to reprocess the reads, holding one entry per CDR3 protein. The sample lists 740,000 or so distinct CDR3 sequences, 35% occurring once. The sample consisted of PBMCs. These receptors originate from a human donor in good health (CMV status not recorded). Some clones in this sample may be carry-over from other donors' samples.

This clonotype was seen only a few times. The chain couples TRBV15 to TRBJ2-1; 9 bases match TRBD2. Germline V CDR1 and CDR2: LNHNV, YYDKDF (reference sequence). V lost 1 base and J lost 6; bases outside the gene matches: 10. The CDR3 extends over 17 amino acids. The CDR3 DNA reads as TGTGCCACCAGCAGAGGGTACTCGCGGGAGGGTCCCAATGAGCAGTTCTTC. Translation gives CATSRGYSREGPNEQFF. Together with reference TRBV15 and TRBJ2-1, the CDR3 gives the full variable domain: DAMVIQNPRYQVTQFGKPVTLSCSQTLNHNVMYWYQQKSSQAPKLLFHYYDKDFNNEADTPDNFQSRRPNTSFCFLDIRSPGLGDTAMYLCATSRGYSREGPNEQFFGPGTRLTVL.

This clonotype came up once. The chain is built from TRBV5-4 and TRBJ1-3; D gene ambiguous. The V gene's germline CDR1 is SGHNT and CDR2 YYREEE (reference sequence). This CDR3 comprises 17 residues. V was shortened by 0 bases and J by 0 bases, with 13 bases between the two germline ends. The CDR3, as DNA: TGTGCCAGCAGCTTGGGAGGATGGTCGAGCTCTGGAAACACCATATATTTT. It is translated as CASSLGGWSSSGNTIYF.

This clonotype was seen a handful of times. V is TRBV28 and J is TRBJ1-1; 7 nucleotides agree with TRBD1. This CDR3 spans 17 amino acids. Unmatched junction bases numbered 19, after V lost 6 bases and J lost 6 bases. Germline CDR1 and CDR2: MDHEN and SYDVKM. CDR3 nucleotides: TGTGCCAGCAGCCTACAGGGGTCGGGGTTAATGCTCGCTGAAGCTTTCTTT. Protein product: CASSLQGSGLMLAEAFF.

V is TRBV7-6 and J is TRBJ2-7; TRBD2 aligns across 12 bases. The V gene's germline CDR1 is SGHVS and CDR2 FNYEAQ. CDR3 size: 14 residues. J was trimmed by 7 bases and V by 5 bases; bases with no gene match: 6. CDR3 bases: TGTGCCAGCAGCCGACTAGCGGGGGCTGGGGAGCAGTACTTC. Protein sequence: CASSRLAGAGEQYF.

The CDR3 DNA reads TGTGCCAGCAGCGTCAACTACAATGAGCAGTTCTTC. This codes for CASSVNYNEQFF. The genes are TRBV9 and TRBJ2-1; D ambiguous. The V end lost 2 bases, the J end lost 3 bases, and 3 bases lay between the germline ends. Germline CDR1 and CDR2: SGDLS and YYNGEE. The CDR3 loop spans 12 amino acids.

The chain is built from TRBV30 and TRBJ2-1, with 10 positions matching TRBD1. Trimming at V came to 2 bases and at J to 4 bases, leaving 8 bases not matched to a gene. In germline, CDR1 is GTSNPN, CDR2 SVGIG (reference sequence). The CDR3 extends over 16 amino acids. DNA for the CDR3: TGTGCCTGGAGTTCTACCGGGACAGGGGTTTACAATGAGCAGTTCTTC. As protein: CAWSSTGTGVYNEQFF.

There are a few counts of this clonotype. CDR3 in amino acids: CASSRLEQAGGTEAFF. The CDR3 DNA reads as TGTGCCAGCAGTCGCCTGGAACAGGCCGGGGGGACTGAAGCTTTCTTT. This chain links TRBV6-2 or TRBV6-3 with TRBJ1-1; D might be TRBD1 (5 bases). Germline assignment: CDR1 MNHEY and CDR2 SVGEGT. Between the trimmed V and J ends, which lost 5 bases and 5 bases, there was a span of 21 bases. CDR3 length: 16 amino acids.

The chain recombines TRBV28 with TRBJ2-3; 7 nucleotides align to TRBD2. V dropped 4 bases and J dropped 0; count of bases not matched to a gene: 7. This CDR3 has 16 amino acids. Germline-derived CDR1 and CDR2 are MDHEN and SYDVKM. CDR3 sequence (DNA): TGTGCCAGCAGTTCAAGCGGGGAACAAAGCACAGATACGCAGTATTTT. Protein product: CASSSSGEQSTDTQYF.

This clonotype was picked up a small number of times. The chain recombines TRBV5-1 with TRBJ2-2; 9 bases are a match to TRBD2. J gave up 5 bases and V 3 bases, and 5 bases lay outside the gene matches. This CDR3 region has 15 residues. The germline V gene encodes CDR1 SGHRS and CDR2 YFSETQ. The CDR3 loop reads CASSSPGLATGELFF. The CDR3 DNA reads as TGCGCCAGCAGCTCACCGGGACTAGCTACCGGGGAGCTGTTTTTT.

This clonotype has ten or more counts. CDR3: CASSLSVGGGYGYTF. For the CDR3, the DNA is TGTGCCAGCAGTTTGAGCGTGGGGGGAGGGTATGGCTACACCTTC. The chain employs TRBV7-2 and TRBJ1-2; D may be TRBD1 (5 bases). Trimming cost V 6 bases and J 5 bases, with 19 bases left between them. CDR3 size: 15 residues. Per the germline V gene, CDR1 is SGHTA and CDR2 is FQGNSA. The entire variable domain, with the rest obtained from reference TRBV7-2 and TRBJ1-2, is as follows: GAGVSQSPSNKVTEKGKDVELRCDPISGHTALYWYRQSLGQGLEFLIYFQGNSAPDKSGLPSDRFSAERTGGSVSTLTIQRTQQEDSAVYLCASSLSVGGGYGYTFGSGTRLTVV.

To note about this clonotype: A much bigger clone sits one base away, suggesting this may be a read error. The chain is built from TRBV6-8 and TRBJ2-5, with D possibly called TRBD1 or TRBD2 (5 bases each). Germline loops: CDR1 MNHGY, CDR2 SAAAGT. The CDR3 is made up of 13 amino acids. The ends were cut back, 5 bases at V and 5 bases at J, with 12 bases in the middle. DNA for the CDR3: TGTGCCAGCAGTCCCGGGACGACGGAGACCCAGTACTTC. Its protein is CASSPGTTETQYF.

This clonotype was recorded many times. The chain links TRBV7-2 to TRBJ2-1; no reliable D call. From germline, CDR1 is SGHTA and CDR2 FQGNSA. V lost 3 bases and J 5 bases, leaving 11 bases between the germline ends. The CDR3 spans 14 residues. The CDR3 DNA reads TGTGCCAGCAGCTTTCGGGTAGGGAACAATGAGCAGTTCTTC. It translates to CASSFRVGNNEQFF.

The chain employs TRBV20-1 and TRBJ2-6; D may match TRBD1 or TRBD2 (6 bases each). Trimming cost V 4 bases and J 0 bases, with 10 bases left between them. Germline V lookup: CDR1 DFQATT, CDR2 SNEGSKA (reference sequence). The CDR3 extends over 15 amino acids. The CDR3 bases are TGCAGTGCTAACAGGGAGGCCTCTGGGGCCAACGTCCTGACTTTC. It specifies CSANREASGANVLTF.

The chain recombines TRBV19 with TRBJ2-2; D might be TRBD2 (5 bases). The CDR3 spans 14 residues. Trimming took off 3 bases at V and 5 bases at J, with 10 bases between the two ends. Germline V gene data show CDR1 as LNHDA and CDR2 as SQIVND (reference sequence). The CDR3 reads CASSIEPGTGELFF. The CDR3 DNA reads as TGTGCCAGTAGTATCGAGCCGGGAACCGGGGAGCTGTTTTTT. Looking up the rest from reference TRBV19 and TRBJ2-2 gives the full variable domain: DGGITQSPKYLFRKEGQNVTLSCEQNLNHDAMYWYRQDPGQGLRLIYYSQIVNDFQKGDIAEGYSVSREKKESFPLTVTSAQKNPTAFYLCASSIEPGTGELFFGEGSRLTVL.

This chain connects TRBV28 to TRBJ2-7; D assignment may be TRBD1 or TRBD2 (5 bases each). Germline-derived CDR1 and CDR2 are MDHEN and SYDVKM. The V gene lost 6 bases and the J gene lost 1 base, with 13 bases spanning the gap. This CDR3 contains 14 residues. The CDR3 DNA reads as TGTGCCAGCAGAAAAGGGACGGTTTCCTACGAGCAGTACTTC. Translating it yields CASRKGTVSYEQYF.

V usage is TRBV10-1 and J usage is TRBJ1-6, with 8 bases fitting TRBD1. The CDR3 is made up of 16 amino acids. CDR1 is WNHNN and CDR2 is SYGVQD in the germline V gene (reference sequence). The V and J ends lost 8 bases and 11 bases, in that order; junction bases with no gene match: 17. The chain's CDR3 is CASPIIGQGFFTPLHF. Written as DNA, the CDR3 is TGCGCCAGCCCTATTATTGGACAGGGTTTTTTCACACCCCTCCACTTT.

A few counts support this clonotype. The chain links TRBV7-2 to TRBJ1-1; D remains ambiguous. Trimming pared 3 bases from V and 3 bases from J, leaving 11 bases between. Germline CDR1 is SGHTA and CDR2 is FQGNSA. The CDR3 is 14 residues long. DNA for the CDR3: TGTGCCAGCAGCTTTGGCCTCTGGTACACTGAAGCTTTCTTT. As protein: CASSFGLWYTEAFF.

The chain has TRBV19 and TRBJ2-3; D may correspond to TRBD1 or TRBD2 (5 bases each). This CDR3 region has 18 residues. In germline, CDR1 is LNHDA, CDR2 SQIVND (reference sequence). V lost 2 bases, J lost 1 base, and 19 bases lay in between. The DNA for the CDR3 is TGTGCCAGTAGTATATCCCCTCTACCGGGACCCGGCACAGATACGCAGTATTTT. Translated, it gives CASSISPLPGPGTDTQYF.

There are a few counts of this clonotype. The gene calls are TRBV28 and TRBJ2-7, with a weak D call TRBD2 (6 bases). This CDR3 region has 14 residues. The germline CDR1 and CDR2 sequences are MDHEN and SYDVKM. The ends were cut back, 5 bases at V and 5 bases at J, with 16 bases in the middle. Here the CDR3 reads CASSPPKGRNEQYF. The CDR3 bases are TGTGCCAGCAGTCCTCCGAAGGGGAGGAACGAGCAGTACTTC.

The chain employs TRBV18 and TRBJ2-1, with D perhaps matching TRBD2 (5 bases). Per the germline V gene, CDR1 is KGHSH and CDR2 is LQKENI. The CDR3 is 15 amino acids. V shed 1 base and J shed 2 bases, with 9 bases lying between them. CDR3 DNA: TGTGCCAGCTCACCACAGGGAGAAACCTACAATGAGCAGTTCTTC. This translates into CASSPQGETYNEQFF.

There are many counts of this clonotype. The V gene is TRBV7-6, the J gene TRBJ1-3; D unclear. Germline CDR1 reads SGHVS; CDR2 reads FNYEAQ. Deletions cut 3 bases from V and 0 bases from J, with 12 bases between. The CDR3 has 16 residues. The CDR3 nucleotides read TGTGCCAGCAGCTTCGGCAGCTCCTACTCTGGAAACACCATATATTTT. It encodes CASSFGSSYSGNTIYF.

The chain links TRBV14 to TRBJ1-6; D unclear. This CDR3 contains 14 residues. CDR1 is SGHDN, CDR2 FVKESK, per germline. Trimming removed 2 bases at V and 7 bases at J, with 9 bases between. The CDR3 nucleotides are TGTGCCAGCAGCCAATTAGGGCGGAATTCACCCCTCCACTTT. This encodes CASSQLGRNSPLHF.

The chain couples TRBV6-1 to TRBJ1-3; no clear D. Per the germline V gene, CDR1 is MNHNS and CDR2 is SASEGT. With 6 bases removed from V and 2 bases from J, the gap between germline ends came to 14 bases. The CDR3 has 15 amino acids. In nucleotides, the CDR3 is TGTGCCAGCAGCGAAATCGGGCGGCCTGGAAACACCATATATTTT. This translates into CASSEIGRPGNTIYF.

This chain uses TRBV5-4 with TRBJ1-1; D gene uncertain. The V and J ends lost 4 bases and 0 bases respectively, with 10 bases between them. Germline V CDR1 and CDR2: SGHNT, YYREEE (reference sequence). The CDR3 has 14 residues. This CDR3 is CASSRAGMNTEAFF. CDR3 bases: TGTGCCAGCAGCCGGGCCGGGATGAACACTGAAGCTTTCTTT.

The chain is built from TRBV28 and TRBJ1-4, with D tentatively TRBD1 (5 bases). The CDR3 sequence is 16 residues long. V was cut by 7 bases and J by 0 bases, with 15 bases left in between. Per the germline V gene, CDR1 is MDHEN and CDR2 is SYDVKM. The CDR3 protein is CASKDWDATTNEKLFF. The CDR3 coding sequence is TGTGCCAGCAAGGATTGGGACGCCACAACTAATGAAAAACTGTTTTTT.

The rearrangement uses TRBV28 and TRBJ1-1; no clear D gene. Looked up from germline, CDR1 is MDHEN and CDR2 is SYDVKM. Trimming took 5 bases from V and 6 from J, leaving 22 bases between them. The CDR3 length is 16 residues. For the CDR3, the DNA is TGTGCCAGCAGTCCCACCAATGGCGGAGGAGGCTCTGAAGCTTTCTTT. Its protein product is CASSPTNGGGGSEAFF.

The chain uses TRBV5-6 and TRBJ2-4; D is unclear. The CDR3 sequence is 16 residues long. Germline CDR1 is SGHDT and CDR2 is YYEEEE. The V gene lost 1 base and the J gene lost 1 base, with 12 bases spanning the gap. CDR3 sequence reads: CASSLLTFEAKNIQYF. The DNA of the CDR3 is TGTGCCAGCAGCTTGCTAACATTTGAGGCCAAAAACATTCAGTACTTC.

The chain joins TRBV18 to TRBJ2-7, with 9 bases fitting TRBD1. Per germline, CDR1 KGHSH and CDR2 LQKENI. The length of the CDR3 is 14 residues. Trimming cost V 3 bases and J 7 bases; bases outside gene matches: 7. The CDR3, as DNA: TGTGCCAGCTCACCCCCCGGGACAGGGTGGGAGCAGTACTTC. It specifies CASSPPGTGWEQYF.

This clonotype has just a few counts. The chain is built from TRBV12-3 or TRBV12-4 and TRBJ2-7, with D possibly being TRBD1 (6 bases). CDR3 size: 13 residues. With 6 bases removed from V and 2 bases from J, the gap between germline ends came to 11 bases. CDR3 in DNA: TGTGCCAGCAGCCGGGACACTACCTACGAGCAGTACTTC. Translating it yields CASSRDTTYEQYF.